Listed here are 4 T cell receptor beta chains from one sample, sequenced in a study of cytomegalovirus exposure and HLA in healthy donors. PCR involved 60 Vbeta and 13 Jbeta primers. Using immunoSEQ multiplex PCR, the repertoire was profiled, and TCRdb retains in-frame clones only, with some absent. Of 150,000 to 250,000 clones listed, around 79% are singletons. The sequencing input was PBMCs. These receptors were collected from a girl aged 10 to 17 in good health and CMV-seropositive.

In this sample, this clone turned up a few times. The rearrangement joins TRBV6-6 to TRBJ2-5, with 10 bases lining up with TRBD1. Germline-derived CDR1 and CDR2 are MNHNY and SVGAGI (reference sequence). The CDR3 extends over 16 amino acids. The V and J ends lost 2 bases and 5 bases, in that order; junction bases with no gene match: 8. CDR3 region: CASSYRLTGGDETQYF. CDR3 DNA: TGTGCCAGCAGTTACCGCCTGACAGGGGGCGATGAGACCCAGTACTTC.

The chain recombines TRBV7-9 with TRBJ1-6; TRBD1 matches 9 bases. Trimming removed 5 bases from V and 9 bases from J; junction bases left unmatched: 11. This CDR3 has 16 amino acids. Looked up from germline, CDR1 is SEHNR and CDR2 is FQNEAQ (reference sequence). The CDR3 DNA sequence: TGTGCCAGCAGCGTCGACAGGGGGATTGGTATTTCACCCCTCCACTTT. It specifies CASSVDRGIGISPLHF. Variable domain in full (rest from reference TRBV7-9 and TRBJ1-6): DTGVSQNPRHKITKRGQNVTFRCDPISEHNRLYWYRQTLGQGPEFLTYFQNEAQLEKSRLLSDRFSAERPKGSFSTLEIQRTEQGDSAMYLCASSVDRGIGISPLHFGNGTRLTVT.

This sequence joins TRBV29-1 and TRBJ2-2; D perhaps matches TRBD1 (6 bases). The CDR3 covers 17 residues. Trimming shortened V by 6 bases and J by 6 bases, and 26 bases separated the two germline ends. Germline V gives CDR1 SQVTM, CDR2 ANQGSEA. CDR3 amino acids: CSVEEVPAGDGAGELFF. CDR3 sequence (DNA): TGCAGCGTGGAGGAGGTTCCGGCAGGGGACGGAGCCGGGGAGCTGTTTTTT.

Notes on this clone: The same CDR3 is also encoded by other DNA sequences in this sample. This CDR3 is CAIRGTGGYGYTF. The DNA of the CDR3 is TGTGCCATCAGAGGGACGGGGGGCTATGGCTACACCTTC. The genes are TRBV10-3 and TRBJ1-2, with D tentatively TRBD1 (5 bases). The CDR3 totals 13 residues. Germline lookup yields CDR1 ENHRY and CDR2 SYGVKD. V was clipped by 6 bases and J by 4 bases, with 12 bases between them.